This TCR beta chain stems from a study of blood T cells in healthy people across ages. This clonotype has ten or more counts. The antigen remains unidentified. CDR3 size: 12 residues. V lost 5 bases and J 13 bases, leaving 18 bases between the germline ends. Germline CDR1 reads SQVTM; CDR2 reads ANQGSEA. A second PCR of about 6 to 11 cycles used a sample-barcoded 5' primer and a J-beta primer mix. Each CDR3 protein gets one entry after TCRdb re-called the 5' RACE reads with MiXCR. In the table there are approximately 730,000 distinct CDR3 sequences, 53% of which are singletons. General study results and limits: Unsorted PBMC material precluded a definitive naive versus antigen-experienced comparison.

This sequence originates from a man at least 80 years old in good health. This chain links TRBV29-1 with TRBJ2-1, with D uncertain. The sample consisted of blood. The chain's CDR3 is CSVRAASWGQFF. DNA for the CDR3: TGCAGCGTTCGTGCCGCTTCCTGGGGACAGTTCTTC.